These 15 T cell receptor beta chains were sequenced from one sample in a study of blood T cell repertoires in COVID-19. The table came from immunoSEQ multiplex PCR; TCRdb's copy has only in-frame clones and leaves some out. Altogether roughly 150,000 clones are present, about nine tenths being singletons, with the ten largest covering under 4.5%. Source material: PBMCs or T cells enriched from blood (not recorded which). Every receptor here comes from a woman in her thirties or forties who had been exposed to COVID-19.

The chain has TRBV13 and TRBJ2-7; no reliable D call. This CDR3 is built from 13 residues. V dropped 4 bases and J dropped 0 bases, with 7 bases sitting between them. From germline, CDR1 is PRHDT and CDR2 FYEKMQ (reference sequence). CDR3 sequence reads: CASSSFSSYEQYF. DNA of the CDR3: TGTGCCAGCAGCTCCTTTAGCTCCTACGAGCAGTACTTC.

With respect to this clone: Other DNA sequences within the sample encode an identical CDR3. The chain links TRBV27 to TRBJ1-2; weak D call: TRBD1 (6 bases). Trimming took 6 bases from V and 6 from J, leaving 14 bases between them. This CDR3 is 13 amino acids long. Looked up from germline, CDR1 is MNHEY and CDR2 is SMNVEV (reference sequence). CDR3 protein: CASRTTGIHGYTF. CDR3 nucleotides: TGTGCCAGCAGAACAACAGGGATCCATGGCTACACCTTC.

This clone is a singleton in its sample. The CDR3 protein is CSGTGVTNTGELFF. The CDR3 DNA sequence: TGCAGCGGGACAGGGGTTACGAACACCGGGGAGCTGTTTTTT. V usage is TRBV29-1 and J usage is TRBJ2-2; 9 bases are shared with TRBD1. Trimming cost V 7 bases and J 0 bases; bases outside gene matches: 3. The CDR3 loop spans 14 amino acids. From germline, CDR1 is SQVTM and CDR2 ANQGSEA.

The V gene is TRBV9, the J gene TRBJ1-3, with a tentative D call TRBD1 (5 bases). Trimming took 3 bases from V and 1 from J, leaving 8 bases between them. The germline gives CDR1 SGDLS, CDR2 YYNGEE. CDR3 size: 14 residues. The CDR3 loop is CASSGRESGNTIYF. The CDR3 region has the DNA TGTGCCAGCAGCGGCAGGGAATCTGGAAACACCATATATTTT. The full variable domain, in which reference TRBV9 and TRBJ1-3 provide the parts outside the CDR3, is DSGVTQTPKHLITATGQRVTLRCSPRSGDLSVYWYQQSLDQGLQFLIQYYNGEERAKGNILERFSAQQFPDLHSELNLSSLELGDSALYFCASSGRESGNTIYFGEGSWLTVV.

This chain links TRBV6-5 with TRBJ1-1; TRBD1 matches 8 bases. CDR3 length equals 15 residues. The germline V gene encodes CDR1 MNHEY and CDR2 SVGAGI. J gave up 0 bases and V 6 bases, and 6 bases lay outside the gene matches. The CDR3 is CASRSGQDMNTEAFF. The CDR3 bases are TGTGCCAGCAGGTCGGGACAGGACATGAACACTGAAGCTTTCTTT.

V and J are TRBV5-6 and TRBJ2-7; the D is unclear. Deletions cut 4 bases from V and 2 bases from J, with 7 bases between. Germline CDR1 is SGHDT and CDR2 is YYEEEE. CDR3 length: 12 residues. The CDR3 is CASSTTAYEQYF. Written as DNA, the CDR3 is TGTGCCAGCAGCACCACGGCCTACGAGCAGTACTTC.

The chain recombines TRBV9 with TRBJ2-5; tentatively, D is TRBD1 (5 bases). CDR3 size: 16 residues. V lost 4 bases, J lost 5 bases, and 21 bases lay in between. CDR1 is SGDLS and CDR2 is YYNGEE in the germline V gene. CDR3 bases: TGTGCCAGCAGCTCTTCGCTAGGGGCCTCCAGGGAGACCCAGTACTTC. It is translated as CASSSSLGASRETQYF. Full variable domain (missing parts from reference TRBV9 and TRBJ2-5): DSGVTQTPKHLITATGQRVTLRCSPRSGDLSVYWYQQSLDQGLQFLIQYYNGEERAKGNILERFSAQQFPDLHSELNLSSLELGDSALYFCASSSSLGASRETQYFGPGTRLLVL.

In DNA, the CDR3 is TGTGCCAGCAGCGCCGGGACTAGCAACAATGAGCAGTTCTTC. It yields the protein CASSAGTSNNEQFF. The chain combines TRBV2 with TRBJ2-1, with 9 bases aligning to TRBD2. The CDR3 is 14 amino acids. V dropped 6 bases and J dropped 5; count of bases not matched to a gene: 5. Per the germline V gene, CDR1 is SNHLY and CDR2 is FYNNEI.

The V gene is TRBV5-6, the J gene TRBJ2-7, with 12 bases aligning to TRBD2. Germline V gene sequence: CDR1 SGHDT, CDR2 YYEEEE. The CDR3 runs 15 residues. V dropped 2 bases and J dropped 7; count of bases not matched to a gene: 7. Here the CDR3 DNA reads TGTGCCAGCAGCTTCGGACTAGCGGGGATGGGAGAGCAGTACTTC. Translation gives CASSFGLAGMGEQYF.

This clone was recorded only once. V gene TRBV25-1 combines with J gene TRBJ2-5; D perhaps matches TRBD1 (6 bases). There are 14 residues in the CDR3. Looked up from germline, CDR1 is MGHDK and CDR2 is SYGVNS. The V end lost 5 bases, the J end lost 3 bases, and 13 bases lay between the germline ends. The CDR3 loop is CASSTPQGKETQYF. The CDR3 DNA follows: TGTGCCAGCAGTACACCCCAGGGGAAAGAGACCCAGTACTTC.

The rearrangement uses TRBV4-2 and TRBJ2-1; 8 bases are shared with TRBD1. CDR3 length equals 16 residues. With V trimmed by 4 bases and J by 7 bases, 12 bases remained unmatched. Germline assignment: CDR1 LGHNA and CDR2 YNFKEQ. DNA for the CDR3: TGTGCCAGCAGCCCAGCGCAGGGGGCCGAGGGGAATGAGCAGTTCTTC. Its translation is CASSPAQGAEGNEQFF.

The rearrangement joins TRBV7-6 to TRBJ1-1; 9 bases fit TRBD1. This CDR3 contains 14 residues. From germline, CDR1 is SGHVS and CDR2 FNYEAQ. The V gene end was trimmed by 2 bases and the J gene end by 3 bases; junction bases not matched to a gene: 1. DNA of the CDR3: TGTGCCAGCAGCTTATGGACAGGGGACACTGAAGCTTTCTTT. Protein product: CASSLWTGDTEAFF.

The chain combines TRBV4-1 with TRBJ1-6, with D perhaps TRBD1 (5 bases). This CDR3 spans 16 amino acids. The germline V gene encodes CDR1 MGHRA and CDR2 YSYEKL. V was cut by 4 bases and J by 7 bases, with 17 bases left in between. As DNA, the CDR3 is TGCGCCAGCAGCCTCAGACGGGACTTGGACAATTCACCCCTCCACTTT. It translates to CASSLRRDLDNSPLHF.

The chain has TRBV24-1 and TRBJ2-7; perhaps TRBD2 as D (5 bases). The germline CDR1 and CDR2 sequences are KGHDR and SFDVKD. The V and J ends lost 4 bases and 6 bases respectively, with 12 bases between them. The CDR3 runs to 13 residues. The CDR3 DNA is TGTGCCACCAGTGACCACGGGGAAGTCGAGCAGTACTTC. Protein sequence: CATSDHGEVEQYF.

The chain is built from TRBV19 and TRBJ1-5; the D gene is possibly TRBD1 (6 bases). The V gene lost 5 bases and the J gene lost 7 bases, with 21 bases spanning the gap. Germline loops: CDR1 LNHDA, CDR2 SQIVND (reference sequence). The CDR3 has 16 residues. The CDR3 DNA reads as TGTGCCAGTAGTCCGGACGGGACACGGGGCCAGCAGCCCCAGCATTTT. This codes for CASSPDGTRGQQPQHF.